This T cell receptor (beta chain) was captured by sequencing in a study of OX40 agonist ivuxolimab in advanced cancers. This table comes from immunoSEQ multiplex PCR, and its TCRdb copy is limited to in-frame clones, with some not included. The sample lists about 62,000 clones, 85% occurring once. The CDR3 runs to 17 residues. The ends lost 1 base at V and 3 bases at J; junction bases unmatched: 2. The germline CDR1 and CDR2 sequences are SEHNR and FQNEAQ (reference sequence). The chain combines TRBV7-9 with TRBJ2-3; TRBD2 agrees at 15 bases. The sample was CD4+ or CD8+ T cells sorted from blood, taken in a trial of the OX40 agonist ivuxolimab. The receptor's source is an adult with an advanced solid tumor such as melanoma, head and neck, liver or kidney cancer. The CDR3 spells CASSLGTSGGATDTQYF. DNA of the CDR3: TGTGCCAGCAGCTTAGGGACTAGCGGGGGGGCAACAGATACGCAGTATTTT.